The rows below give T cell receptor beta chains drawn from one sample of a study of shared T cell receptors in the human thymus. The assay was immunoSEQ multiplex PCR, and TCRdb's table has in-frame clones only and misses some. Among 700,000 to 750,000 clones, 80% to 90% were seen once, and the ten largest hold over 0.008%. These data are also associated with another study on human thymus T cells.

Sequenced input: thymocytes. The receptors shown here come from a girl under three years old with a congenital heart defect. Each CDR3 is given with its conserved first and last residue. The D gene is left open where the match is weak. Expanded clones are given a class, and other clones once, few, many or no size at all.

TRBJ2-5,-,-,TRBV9,CASSPRRQAGQETQYF,TGTGCCAGCAGCCCCCGGAGGCAGGCCGGCCAAGAGACCCAGTACTTC
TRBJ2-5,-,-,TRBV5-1,CASSPRGDTGTQETQYF,TGCGCCAGCAGCCCAAGAGGGGACACGGGGACCCAAGAGACCCAGTACTTC
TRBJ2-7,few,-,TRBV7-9,CASSKHLGGNSYEQYF,TGTGCCAGCAGCAAACACCTGGGGGGAAACTCCTACGAGCAGTACTTC
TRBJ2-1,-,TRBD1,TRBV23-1,CATRTGRGHNEQFF,TGCGCCACCCGGACAGGTAGGGGGCACAATGAGCAGTTCTTC
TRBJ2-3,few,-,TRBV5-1,CASSTHLRDNTDTQYF,TGCGCCAGCAGCACGCACCTCCGGGACAACACAGATACGCAGTATTTT
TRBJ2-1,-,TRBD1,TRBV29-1,CSAGQGNYNEQFF,TGCAGCGCGGGACAGGGGAACTACAATGAGCAGTTCTTC
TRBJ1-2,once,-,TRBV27,CASSPSGLGGYTF,TGTGCCAGCAGCCCCTCAGGGCTAGGGGGCTACACCTTC
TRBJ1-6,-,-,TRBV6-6,CASSYGGSSYNSPLHF,TGTGCCAGCAGTTACGGAGGGAGCTCCTATAATTCACCCCTCCACTTT
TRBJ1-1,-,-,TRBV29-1,CSASEAFF,TGCAGCGCCTCGGAAGCTTTCTTT
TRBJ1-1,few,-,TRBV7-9,CASSLGVEKAFF,TGTGCCAGCAGCTTAGGGGTGGAGAAAGCTTTCTTT
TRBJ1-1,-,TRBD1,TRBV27,CASWPQDRGKSEAFF,TGTGCCAGCTGGCCCCAGGACAGGGGGAAGTCTGAAGCTTTCTTT
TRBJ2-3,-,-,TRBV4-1,CASSQDYEEAADTQYF,TGCGCCAGCAGCCAAGATTACGAGGAGGCGGCAGATACGCAGTATTTT
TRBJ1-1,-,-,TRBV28,CASSSLRVPANTEAFF,TGTGCCAGCAGTTCCCTCAGGGTCCCGGCGAACACTGAAGCTTTCTTT
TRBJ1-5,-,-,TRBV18,CASSPMESGGNQPQHF,TGTGCCAGCTCACCAATGGAGTCGGGAGGCAATCAGCCCCAGCATTTT
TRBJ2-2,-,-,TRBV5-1,CASSLTRRGPNTGELFF,TGCGCCAGCAGCTTGACGAGGAGGGGGCCGAACACCGGGGAGCTGTTTTTT
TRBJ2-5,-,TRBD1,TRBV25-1,CASKTPGQSQETQYF,TGTGCCAGCAAAACCCCGGGACAGTCTCAAGAGACCCAGTACTTC
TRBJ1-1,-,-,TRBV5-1,CASSLALRTDRNTEAFF,TGCGCCAGCAGCTTGGCTCTTAGGACAGACCGAAACACTGAAGCTTTCTTT
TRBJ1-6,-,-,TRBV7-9,CASSSSRGNSPLHF,TGTGCCAGCAGCTCCTCACGGGGAAATTCACCCCTCCACTTT
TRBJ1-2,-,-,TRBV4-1,CASSQDTANYGYTF,TGCGCCAGCAGCCAAGATACAGCTAACTATGGCTACACCTTC
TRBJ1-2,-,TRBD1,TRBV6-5,CASSYLQGDGYTF,TGTGCCAGCAGTTACTTACAGGGGGACGGCTACACCTTC
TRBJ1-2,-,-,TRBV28,CASSLFPPFYGYTF,TGTGCCAGCAGTTTATTTCCCCCGTTCTATGGCTACACCTTC
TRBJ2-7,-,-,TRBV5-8,CASSLRSRFDEQYF,TGTGCCAGCAGCTTGCGAAGCAGGTTCGACGAGCAGTACTTC
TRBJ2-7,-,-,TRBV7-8,CASSSPQHEGFTYEQYF,TGTGCCAGCAGCTCACCACAGCACGAGGGCTTTACCTACGAGCAGTACTTC
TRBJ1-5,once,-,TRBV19,CASSSRQVGEGQPQHF,TGTGCCAGTAGTTCCCGACAGGTTGGGGAAGGTCAGCCCCAGCATTTT
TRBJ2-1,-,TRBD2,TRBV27,CASGGTTYNEQFF,TGTGCCAGCGGAGGGACTACATACAATGAGCAGTTCTTC
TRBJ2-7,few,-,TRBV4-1,CASTTSTGPKVAPITPYEQYF,TGCGCCAGCACCACGAGTACAGGCCCCAAAGTAGCACCAATAACACCCTACGAGCAGTACTTC
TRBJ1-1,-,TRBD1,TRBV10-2,CASSIGTANTEAFF,TGCGCCAGCAGTATCGGGACAGCGAACACTGAAGCTTTCTTT
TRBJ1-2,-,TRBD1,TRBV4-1,CASSQGDRTGPYGYTF,TGCGCCAGCAGCCAAGGGGACAGGACAGGGCCTTATGGCTACACCTTC
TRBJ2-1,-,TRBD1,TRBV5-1,CASSPPGQRGVNEQFF,TGCGCCAGCAGCCCGCCGGGACAGCGAGGGGTCAATGAGCAGTTCTTC
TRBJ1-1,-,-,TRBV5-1,CASSLDRMNTEAFF,TGCGCCAGCAGCCTAGACAGGATGAACACTGAAGCTTTCTTT
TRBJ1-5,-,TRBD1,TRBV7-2,CASSLAWGTGEFTGGLPQHF,TGTGCCAGCAGCTTAGCGTGGGGGACAGGGGAGTTTACAGGAGGACTGCCCCAGCATTTT
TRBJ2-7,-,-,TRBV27,CASSLSGGGDYYEQYF,TGTGCCAGCAGTTTATCGGGAGGGGGGGACTACTACGAGCAGTACTTC
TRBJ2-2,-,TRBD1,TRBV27,CATTDRGLPGELFF,TGTGCCACCACGGACAGGGGGCTTCCCGGGGAGCTGTTTTTT
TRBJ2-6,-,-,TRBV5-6,CASSLDPITRDSGANVLTF,TGTGCCAGCAGCTTGGATCCAATTACCAGGGACTCTGGGGCCAACGTCCTGACTTTC
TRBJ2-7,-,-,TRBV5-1,CASSLKDSIIYEQYF,TGCGCCAGCAGCTTAAAGGACAGTATTATCTACGAGCAGTACTTC
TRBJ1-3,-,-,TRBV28,CASSLAGVVSSGNTIYF,TGTGCCAGCAGTTTAGCGGGGGTCGTTTCCTCTGGAAACACCATATATTTT
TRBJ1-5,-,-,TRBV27,CASSLSTQKEPQHF,TGTGCCAGCAGTTTATCCACCCAGAAAGAGCCCCAGCATTTT
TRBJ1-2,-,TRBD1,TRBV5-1,CASKGQGRGYTF,TGCGCCAGCAAGGGACAGGGTCGTGGCTACACCTTC
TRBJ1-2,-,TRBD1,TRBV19,CASSMPGQVRGYTF,TGTGCCAGTAGTATGCCCGGACAGGTACGGGGCTACACCTTC
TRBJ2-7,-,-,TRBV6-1,CASSAHLSRAYEQYF,TGTGCCAGCAGTGCCCACCTATCGAGGGCCTACGAGCAGTACTTC